The rows below give T cell receptor beta chains drawn from one sample of a study of OX40 agonist ivuxolimab in advanced cancers. Some clones are missing from TCRdb's copy, which holds only in-frame ones; the method was immunoSEQ multiplex PCR. The repertoire consists of about 14,000 clones, with about 89% occurring once and the leading ten covering 20% to 25%. The starting material was CD4+ or CD8+ T cells sorted from blood, obtained in a trial of the OX40 agonist ivuxolimab. Receptors originate from an adult with an advanced solid tumor such as melanoma, head and neck, liver or kidney cancer. Each CDR3 is given with its conserved first and last residue. The D gene is left open where the match is weak. Rows give clone size only sometimes, using once, few, many, or a class for an expanded clone.

clone_size j_call cdr3_length d_call v_call cdr3_nt cdr3_aa
medium-sized TRBJ2-2 14 - TRBV7-6 TGTGCCAGCAGCTTAGTTGGAGACACCGGGGAGCTGTTTTTT CASSLVGDTGELFF
- TRBJ2-7 12 - TRBV2 TGTGCCAGCAGTGCCGGAGTAAGCGAGCAGTACTTC CASSAGVSEQYF
few TRBJ2-7 13 - TRBV4-1 TGCGCCAGCAGCCAGCCGGGACTTTACGAGCAGTACTTC CASSQPGLYEQYF
once TRBJ1-1 15 - TRBV6-1 TGTGCCAGCAGTGAACCAGGGGTAGTGAACACTGAAGCTTTCTTT CASSEPGVVNTEAFF
- TRBJ1-1 12 - TRBV13 TGTGCCAGCAGCTTACAGGCGGCTGAAGCTTTCTTT CASSLQAAEAFF
- TRBJ1-2 13 - TRBV25-1 TGTGCCAGCAGTGCTTCAGTTAACTATGGCTACACCTTC CASSASVNYGYTF
- TRBJ1-1 11 - TRBV29-1 TGCAGCGTTGTCTGGGACACTGAAGCTTTCTTT CSVVWDTEAFF
- TRBJ1-1 12 - TRBV7-9 TGTGCCAGCAGCTTATCAGACACTGAAGCTTTCTTT CASSLSDTEAFF
- TRBJ1-1 14 TRBD1 TRBV6-1 TGTGCCAGCCAGTTCCGGACAGGGTATACTGAAGCTTTCTTT CASQFRTGYTEAFF
- TRBJ1-4 14 TRBD1 TRBV13 TGTGCCAGCAGCTTACGGACAGGGACGGAAAAACTGTTTTTT CASSLRTGTEKLFF
- TRBJ1-4 14 - TRBV29-1 TGCGGTGCGAGTACAGGGACGTCGGGGCAGAAACTGTTTTTT CGASTGTSGQKLFF
- TRBJ2-7 15 TRBD1 TRBV29-1 TGCAGCGTTGAACCACGGGGACAGGGGCCCGGCGAGCAGTACTTC CSVEPRGQGPGEQYF
- TRBJ2-7 14 - TRBV5-6 TGTGCCAGCAGCTTGGCCGCGGTGGGCTACGAGCAGTACTTC CASSLAAVGYEQYF
once TRBJ2-7 14 - TRBV10-3 TGTGCCATCAGTGGGGGCAGTATCTCCTACGAGCAGTACTTC CAISGGSISYEQYF
- TRBJ2-2 14 - TRBV9 TGTGCCAGCAGCTCTAGTTTTTCCCCGGGGGAGCTGTTTTTT CASSSSFSPGELFF
- TRBJ2-1 16 - TRBV9 TGTGCCAGCACCGCTAACCGGGATTCCTTCTACAATGAGCAGTTCTTC CASTANRDSFYNEQFF
- TRBJ2-7 11 TRBD2 TRBV20-1 TGCAGCCGGGGAGGGGACTACGAGCAGTACTTC CSRGGDYEQYF
- TRBJ2-5 18 TRBD2 TRBV9 TGTGCCAGCAGCGTAAGTCTAGCGGGGGGCCAGGATAGAGAGACCCAGTACTTC CASSVSLAGGQDRETQYF
- TRBJ2-7 15 - TRBV4-1 TGCGCCAGCAGCCAAGTTCTCGGGGCAACCTACGAGCAGTACTTC CASSQVLGATYEQYF
- TRBJ1-3 12 - TRBV30 TGTGCCTGGAGTGTGGCCGTCGACACCATATATTTT CAWSVAVDTIYF
- TRBJ2-1 16 - TRBV7-9 TGTGCCAGCAGCCAACTAACTAGTAGTCGCGACAATGAGCAGTTCTTC CASSQLTSSRDNEQFF
- TRBJ2-1 13 - TRBV27 TGTGCCAGCAGGGACGGGACTTACAATGAGCAGTTCTTC CASRDGTYNEQFF
- TRBJ2-1 15 TRBD2 TRBV5-4 TGTGCCAGCAGCTTAGGACTAGCGGGAAACAATGAGCAGTTCTTC CASSLGLAGNNEQFF
- TRBJ2-1 15 - TRBV2 TGTGCCAGCAGGCAGGACCCCCGTGGCTACAATGAGCAGTTCTTC CASRQDPRGYNEQFF
- TRBJ2-7 14 - TRBV6-1 TGTGCCAGCAGTTCTGTAGTGGGGTCGGACGAGCAGTACTTC CASSSVVGSDEQYF
- TRBJ2-5 15 TRBD2 TRBV28 TGTGCCAGCAGTTTGTCACTAGCGCCCGCAGAGACCCAGTACTTC CASSLSLAPAETQYF
- TRBJ2-7 13 - TRBV14 TGTGCCAGCAGCCTCATCGACAGCTACGAGCAGTACTTC CASSLIDSYEQYF
- TRBJ2-1 15 TRBD2 TRBV6-6 TGTGCCAGCAGTTATACTAGCGGCCAATACAATGAGCAGTTCTTC CASSYTSGQYNEQFF
- TRBJ2-2 17 TRBD1 TRBV5-1 TGCGCCAGCAGCTTGGCCAGAGACAGGGGGCGTGGCGGGGAGCTGTTTTTT CASSLARDRGRGGELFF